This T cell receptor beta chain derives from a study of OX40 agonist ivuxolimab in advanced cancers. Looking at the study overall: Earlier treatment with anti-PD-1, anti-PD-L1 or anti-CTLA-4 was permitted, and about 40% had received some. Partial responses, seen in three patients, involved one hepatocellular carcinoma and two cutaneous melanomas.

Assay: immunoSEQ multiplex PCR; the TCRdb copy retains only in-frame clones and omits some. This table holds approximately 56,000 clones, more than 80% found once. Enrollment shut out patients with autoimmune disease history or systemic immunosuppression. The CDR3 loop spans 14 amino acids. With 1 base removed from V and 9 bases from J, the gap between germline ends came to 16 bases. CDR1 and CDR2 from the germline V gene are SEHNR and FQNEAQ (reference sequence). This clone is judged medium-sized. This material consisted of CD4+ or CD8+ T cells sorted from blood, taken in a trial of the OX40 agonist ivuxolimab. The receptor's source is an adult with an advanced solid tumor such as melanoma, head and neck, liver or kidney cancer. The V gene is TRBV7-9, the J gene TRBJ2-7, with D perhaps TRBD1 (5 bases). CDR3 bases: TGTGCCAGCAGCTTAGGGTTCTTTGTTGGGGCGCAGTACTTC. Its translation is CASSLGFFVGAQYF.